The sequence of this T cell receptor beta chain was determined in a study of neurological immune-mediated disorders. General study findings and limits: No CDR3 amino acid sequences were shared by expanded clones across subjects, suggesting private repertoires in all groups. Whereas HTLV-1-associated myelopathy showed the most TCR clonal expansion, multiple sclerosis showed the least, with levels below those of healthy controls.

The table lists this clonotype with many counts. Its cognate antigen is unknown. As for the cDNA, it was generated by 5'RACE with 10-nucleotide random UMIs. Every sequencing run produced over 200 million TCR-beta sequences, and the sequences from any one run covered 15-18 subjects. TCRdb recomputed calls from the 5' RACE reads with MiXCR, one row per CDR3 protein. Of 30,000 to 45,000 distinct CDR3 sequences in the sample, under 13% are singletons; the top ten hold about 7%. V was cut by 2 bases and J by 6 bases, with 7 bases left in between. The length of the CDR3 is 12 residues. Sequencing was done on a sample of PBMCs. The origin of this receptor is a woman aged 25-40 years with HTLV-1-associated myelopathy (HAM/TSP). The chain uses TRBV12-3 or TRBV12-4 and TRBJ1-2; tentatively, D is TRBD1 (5 bases). The CDR3: CASSLQGNGYTF. The CDR3 DNA reads as TGTGCCAGCAGTTTACAGGGAAATGGCTACACCTTC.